This TCR beta chain originates from a study of T-cell reconstitution after alpha-beta-depleted transplantation in children. A library of TCRbeta sequences, prepared with unique molecular identifiers, was generated. Each CDR3 protein is one row after TCRdb ran MiXCR on the PCR reads. The sample carries around 530,000 distinct CDR3 sequences, approximately 29% recorded once. The sequence came from a human donor who donated a stem cell graft to a child with aplastic anemia. Here the sequenced sample was PBMCs from the stem cell graft donor, taken from the stem cell graft.

The CDR3 nucleotides are TGTGCCAGCAGCTTGGTAAGCGGGAGGTCCTACGAGCAGTACTTC. Encoded protein: CASSLVSGRSYEQYF. V and J are TRBV5-4 and TRBJ2-7; 9 bases line up with TRBD2. V was pared by 0 bases and J by 1 base, with 2 bases of the junction left unmatched. The germline V gene has CDR1 SGHNT and CDR2 YYREEE (reference sequence). The CDR3 totals 15 residues. Full variable domain (remainder filled in from reference TRBV5-4 and TRBJ2-7): ETGVTQSPTHLIKTRGQQVTLRCSSQSGHNTVSWYQQALGQGPQFIFQYYREEENGRGNFPPRFSGLQFPNYSSELNVNALELDDSALYLCASSLVSGRSYEQYFGPGTRLTVT.